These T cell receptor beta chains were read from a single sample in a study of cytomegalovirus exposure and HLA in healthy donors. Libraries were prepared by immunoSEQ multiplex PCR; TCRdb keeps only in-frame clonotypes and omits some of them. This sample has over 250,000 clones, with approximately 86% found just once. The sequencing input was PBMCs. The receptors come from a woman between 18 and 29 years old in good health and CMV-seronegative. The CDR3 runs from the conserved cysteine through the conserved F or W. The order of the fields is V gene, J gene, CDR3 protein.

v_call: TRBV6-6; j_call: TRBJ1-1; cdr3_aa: CASSYLREGTEAFF
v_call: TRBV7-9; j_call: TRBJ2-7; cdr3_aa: CASSLVNGVGEQYF
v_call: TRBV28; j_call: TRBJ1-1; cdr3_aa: CASFLSSEAFF
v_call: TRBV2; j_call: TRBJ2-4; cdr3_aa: CASRRQVFQYF
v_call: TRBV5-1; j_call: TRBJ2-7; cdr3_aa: CASRPPDSYEQYF
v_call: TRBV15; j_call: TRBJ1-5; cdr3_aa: CATSIGRGRYSNQPQHF
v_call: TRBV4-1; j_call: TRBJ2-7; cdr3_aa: CAGEASTYEQYF
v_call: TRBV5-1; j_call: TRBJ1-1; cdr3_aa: CASSLSGRNTEAFF
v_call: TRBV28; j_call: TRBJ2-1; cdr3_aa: CASSFWRGSSYNEQFF
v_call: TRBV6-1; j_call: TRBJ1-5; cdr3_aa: CASSENRRQQHF
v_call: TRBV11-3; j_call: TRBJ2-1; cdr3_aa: CASSFYRDAYNEQFF
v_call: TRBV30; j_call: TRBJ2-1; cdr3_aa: CAWSVLTSGRSYNEQFF
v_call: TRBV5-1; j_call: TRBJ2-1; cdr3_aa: CASSGRAGQGNEQFF
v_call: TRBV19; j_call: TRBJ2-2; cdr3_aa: CASSLTGELFF
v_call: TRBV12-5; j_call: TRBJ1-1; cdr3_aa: CASGSGQGNKGNTEAFF
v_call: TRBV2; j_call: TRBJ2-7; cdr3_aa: CASSERLGDSMNPYEQYF
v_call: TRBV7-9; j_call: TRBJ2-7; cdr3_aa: CASSLASGVRYF
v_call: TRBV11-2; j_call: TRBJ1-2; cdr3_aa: CASSLGYRSYGYTF
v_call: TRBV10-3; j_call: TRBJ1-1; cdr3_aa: CAITYDGQGSAEAFF
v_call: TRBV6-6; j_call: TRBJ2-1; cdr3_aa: CASRTSGGAGEQFF
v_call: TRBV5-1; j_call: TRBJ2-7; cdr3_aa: CASRPSGQTYEQYF
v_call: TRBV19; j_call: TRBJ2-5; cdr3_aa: CASSIGGLAGVETQYF
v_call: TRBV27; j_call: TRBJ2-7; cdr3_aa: CASSLSRGRQGAGGYEQYF
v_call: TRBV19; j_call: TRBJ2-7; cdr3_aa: CASSTLQGVSYEQYF
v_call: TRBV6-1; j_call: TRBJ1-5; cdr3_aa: CASRVTGVRNQPQHF
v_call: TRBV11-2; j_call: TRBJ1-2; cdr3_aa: CASSLGSNYGYTF
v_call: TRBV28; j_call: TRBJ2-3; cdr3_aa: CASSWTSVADTQYF
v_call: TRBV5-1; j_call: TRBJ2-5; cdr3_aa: CASSLGAGVRIETQYF
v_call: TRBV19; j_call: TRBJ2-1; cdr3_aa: CASSASSQDFSYNEQFF
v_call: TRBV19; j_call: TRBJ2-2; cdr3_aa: CASDRMSGSRTGELFF
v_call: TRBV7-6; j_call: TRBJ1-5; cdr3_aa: CASSSTGNQPQHF
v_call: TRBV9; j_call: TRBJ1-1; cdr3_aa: CASSVTGSNTEAFF